This T cell receptor beta chain comes out of a study of CD8+CD57+ T cells in acquired aplastic anemia. Study-wide background: Healthy donor CD4+ cell samples had a mean of approximately 10 million reads.

This clonotype was counted a single time. For CDR3 and TCR beta VDJ profiling, genomic DNA was the template used. TCRdb fed the reads into MiXCR, producing one record per CDR3 protein. The table shows about 110,000 distinct CDR3 sequences, with approximately 48% occurring only once. The TCR originated in a human donor in good health, serving as a control. Sequencing used sorted CD4+, CD8+, or CD8+CD57+ T cells (not recorded which) from PBMCs.

The CDR3 protein is CASLTLGPAGEYGYTF. In DNA form, the CDR3 reads TGTGCCTCACTTACCCTTGGCCCCGCCGGCGAATATGGCTACACCTTC. The chain is built from TRBV30 and TRBJ1-2; no clear D. CDR3 length equals 16 residues. The V gene lost 7 bases and the J gene lost 5 bases, with 26 bases spanning the gap. Germline-derived CDR1 and CDR2 are GTSNPN and SVGIG (reference sequence).